A single sample gave rise to the 21 T cell receptor beta chains below, sequenced in a study of immune heterogeneity within non-small cell lung tumors. The template for each sample was 600 to 650 ng of genomic DNA, which had been extracted from bulk tumor tissue. Spaced far apart, several biopsies were taken from each primary tumor during surgery. Patients underwent curative surgery for non-small cell lung cancer (untreated and newly diagnosed). Multiplex PCR amplified TCR beta CDR3 with 32 V and 13 J primers. TCRdb re-called the multiplex PCR reads with MiXCR, one entry per CDR3 protein. Of 15,000 or so distinct CDR3 sequences in the sample, 30% to 35% are singletons; the top ten hold about 16%. Sequencing was performed on lung tumor tissue. Receptors originate from a woman aged 45-65 years with non-small cell lung cancer.

Points on this clonotype: A much more abundant neighbour one base away suggests this may be a read error. V and J are TRBV2 and TRBJ1-6; D is unresolved. Trimming pared 7 bases from V and 9 bases from J, leaving 13 bases between. CDR1 is SNHLY, CDR2 FYNNEI, per germline. The CDR3 is 13 amino acids. The CDR3 is CASTVKDGSPLHF. CDR3 sequence (DNA): TGTGCCAGCACCGTGAAGGACGGTTCACCCCTCCACTTT.

This chain connects TRBV7-9 to TRBJ2-7; perhaps TRBD1 as D (6 bases). Trimming took off 5 bases at V and 2 bases at J, with 10 bases between the two ends. This CDR3 has 13 residues. Germline CDR1 reads SEHNR; CDR2 reads FQNEAQ (reference sequence). The CDR3 region has the DNA TGTGCCAGCAGCCGGGACACCACCTACGAGCAGTACTTC. It specifies CASSRDTTYEQYF.

The rearrangement uses TRBV27 and TRBJ2-2; D is perhaps TRBD1 (5 bases). V was trimmed by 6 bases and J by 7 bases, leaving 9 bases between them. Germline CDR1 reads MNHEY; CDR2 reads SMNVEV (reference sequence). The CDR3 is made up of 12 amino acids. This CDR3 reads CASSSTGGELFF. The CDR3 coding sequence is TGTGCCAGCAGCTCAACAGGCGGGGAGCTGTTTTTT.

This clonotype was counted ten times or more. The chain joins TRBV11-2 to TRBJ1-1, with D unclear. The V end was cut by 1 base, the J end by 9 bases, with 12 bases between. The germline gives CDR1 SGHAT, CDR2 FQNNGV. This CDR3 region has 13 residues. CDR3 in DNA: TGTGCCAGCAGCTTAGGTAGCGGCAGGAAAGCTTTCTTT. Protein product: CASSLGSGRKAFF.

This clonotype was observed at least ten times. The chain joins TRBV19 to TRBJ2-5, with TRBD2 matching over 12 bases. V shed 4 bases and J 3 bases; nucleotides not matched to a gene: 6. Germline V CDR1 and CDR2: LNHDA, SQIVND (reference sequence). The CDR3 length is 16 residues. The CDR3 coding sequence is TGTGCCAGTAGTACCGGCCGGACTAGCGGGGAAGAGACCCAGTACTTC. Protein product: CASSTGRTSGEETQYF.

A few counts support this clonotype. Here the CDR3 omits its conserved ending phenylalanine or tryptophan, so a read error is the likely source. The V call is TRBV27, the J call TRBJ2-1; D possibly corresponds to TRBD2 (7 bases). The ends were cut back, 6 bases at V and 6 bases at J, with 15 bases in the middle. CDR3 length: 14 amino acids. Germline values: CDR1 MNHEY, CDR2 SMNVEV (reference sequence). CDR3 DNA: TGTGCCAGCAGGTCCGGGGGGCTGCTCAATGAGCAGTTCCTC. Encoded protein: CASRSGGLLNEQFL.

The chain is built from TRBV5-1 and TRBJ2-7, with 7 nucleotides matching TRBD1. The germline V gene encodes CDR1 SGHRS and CDR2 YFSETQ. Trimming removed 4 bases from V and 2 bases from J; junction bases left unmatched: 3. CDR3 length: 13 residues. The CDR3 region is CASSLDRAYEQYF. The CDR3 region has the DNA TGCGCCAGCAGCCTCGACAGGGCCTACGAGCAGTACTTC.

This clonotype counts as medium-sized. The rearrangement links TRBV28 to TRBJ1-3; a weak D match, TRBD1 (6 bases). Germline CDR1 reads MDHEN; CDR2 reads SYDVKM. This CDR3 comprises 17 residues. V was cut by 2 bases and J by 3 bases, with 17 bases left in between. This chain's CDR3 is CASSLGQGRSGGNTIYF. The CDR3 DNA is TGTGCCAGCAGTTTAGGTCAGGGGCGTTCTGGTGGAAACACCATATATTTT.

The V call is TRBV7-2, the J call TRBJ2-7; TRBD2 aligns across 7 bases. J gave up 1 base and V 6 bases, and 9 bases lay outside the gene matches. This CDR3 has 15 residues. CDR1 and CDR2 from the germline V gene are SGHTA and FQGNSA. CDR3 loop: CASRETGGSSYEQYF. The DNA of the CDR3 is TGTGCCAGCAGAGAGACGGGGGGATCTTCCTACGAGCAGTACTTC.

In its sample, this clonotype was seen a few times. The CDR3 does not end in the conserved phenylalanine or tryptophan, so this is likely a read error. V is TRBV7-2 and J is TRBJ1-2; no reliable D call. Germline V gene sequence: CDR1 SGHTA, CDR2 FQGNSA. The CDR3 extends over 18 amino acids. V lost 4 bases and J 1 base, leaving 22 bases between the germline ends. The CDR3 nucleotides read TGTGCCAGCAGCTCCCTCGAGGATCTCTTTAAGGTTAACTATGGCTACACCATC. Translating it yields CASSSLEDLFKVNYGYTI.

This clonotype is labeled as medium-sized. The J gene is TRBJ1-1, the V gene TRBV20-1; D ambiguous. CDR1 and CDR2 from the germline V gene are DFQATT and SNEGSKA (reference sequence). CDR3 size: 12 residues. V was trimmed by 7 bases and J by 2 bases, leaving 11 bases between them. CDR3 DNA: TGCAGTGTCCCCGTCCTTAACACTGAAGCTTTCTTT. Protein product: CSVPVLNTEAFF.

Many counts were recorded for this clonotype. V is TRBV30 and J is TRBJ2-2; 8 nucleotides agree with TRBD2. Trimming removed 2 bases from V and 5 bases from J; junction bases left unmatched: 1. The length of the CDR3 is 13 residues. Per germline, CDR1 GTSNPN and CDR2 SVGIG (reference sequence). The CDR3: CAWSKRETGELFF. The CDR3 DNA follows: TGTGCCTGGAGTAAGCGGGAGACCGGGGAGCTGTTTTTT.

The J gene is TRBJ2-3, the V gene TRBV7-2; D not resolved. Germline CDR1 and CDR2: SGHTA and FQGNSA. CDR3 length: 14 amino acids. V lost 3 bases and J lost 6, with 13 bases in between. CDR3 bases: TGTGCCAGCAGCTTGTTTTCCGTCGGGGATACGCAGTATTTT. Translation gives CASSLFSVGDTQYF.

The rearrangement joins TRBV7-2 to TRBJ1-6; D is ambiguous. Between the trimmed V and J ends, which lost 1 base and 6 bases, there was a span of 7 bases. Germline V gives CDR1 SGHTA, CDR2 FQGNSA. This CDR3 spans 14 amino acids. The CDR3 loop is CASSLDLGNSPLHF. The CDR3 nucleotides are TGTGCCAGCAGCTTAGACCTGGGTAATTCACCCCTCCACTTT.

This chain connects TRBV18 to TRBJ2-2; D gene uncertain. Between the trimmed V and J ends, which lost 3 bases and 2 bases, there was a span of 10 bases. The CDR3 totals 15 residues. The V gene's germline CDR1 is KGHSH and CDR2 LQKENI. CDR3: CASSPGLQNTGELFF. The CDR3, as DNA: TGTGCCAGCTCACCCGGGCTCCAAAACACCGGGGAGCTGTTTTTT.

The chain carries TRBV24-1 and TRBJ2-7, with D perhaps assigned TRBD1 or TRBD2 (6 bases each). The CDR3 spans 13 residues. The germline V and J ends were trimmed by 12 bases and 13 bases, with 27 bases remaining between them. Germline-derived CDR1 and CDR2 are KGHDR and SFDVKD. The CDR3, as DNA: TGTGCCTCTAAGGCGGGATCAGGGGCGGGGAGTTACTTC. It encodes CASKAGSGAGSYF.

The V call is TRBV7-9, the J call TRBJ1-1; perhaps TRBD1 as D (6 bases). The CDR3 totals 14 residues. Trimming stripped 3 bases from V and 3 bases from J, with 11 bases between. Germline V lookup: CDR1 SEHNR, CDR2 FQNEAQ (reference sequence). The CDR3 here is CASSFNRGDTEAFF. The DNA of the CDR3 is TGTGCCAGCAGCTTTAATAGGGGGGACACTGAAGCTTTCTTT. Using reference TRBV7-9 and TRBJ1-1 for the parts outside the CDR3, the full variable domain is DTGVSQNPRHKITKRGQNVTFRCDPISEHNRLYWYRQTLGQGPEFLTYFQNEAQLEKSRLLSDRFSAERPKGSFSTLEIQRTEQGDSAMYLCASSFNRGDTEAFFGQGTRLTVV.

This clonotype was seen ten or more times. This chain joins TRBV4-2 and TRBJ2-1; TRBD2 matches 10 bases. Germline values: CDR1 LGHNA, CDR2 YNFKEQ. This CDR3 is 16 amino acids long. With 3 bases clipped from V and 2 bases from J, the junction kept 4 bases outside the gene matches. This CDR3 is CASSHLAGGAYNEQFF. The CDR3 nucleotides read TGTGCCAGCAGCCATTTAGCGGGGGGAGCCTACAATGAGCAGTTCTTC.

Ten or more counts support this clonotype. The rearrangement joins TRBV20-1 to TRBJ2-2; possible D gene TRBD2, 7 bases. The V gene's germline CDR1 is DFQATT and CDR2 SNEGSKA (reference sequence). V shed 6 bases and J shed 4 bases, with 27 bases lying between them. This CDR3 comprises 18 residues. This CDR3 reads CSARRGSVGGRGTGELFF. The CDR3 bases are TGCAGTGCGCGACGCGGGTCAGTGGGGGGGCGCGGCACCGGGGAGCTGTTTTTT.

Notes on this clonotype: This may be a read error: a much more frequent sequence differs by one nucleotide. The CDR3 loop reads CATSYHSGRTDTQYF. The CDR3 DNA reads TGTGCCACCAGTTATCATAGCGGGAGAACAGATACGCAGTATTTT. V usage is TRBV24-1 and J usage is TRBJ2-3; TRBD2 agrees at 9 bases. Germline lookup yields CDR1 KGHDR and CDR2 SFDVKD. The V and J ends lost 6 bases and 3 bases, in that order; junction bases with no gene match: 6. The CDR3 runs 15 residues.

This sequence joins TRBV7-2 and TRBJ2-5, with TRBD2 matching 8 bases. CDR3 length equals 17 residues. V gave up 2 bases and J gave up 5 bases; unmatched junction bases: 13. Germline V gene lookup returns CDR1 SGHTA and CDR2 FQGNSA. CDR3 loop: CASSLPLLAGLGETQYF. The CDR3 nucleotides read TGTGCCAGCAGCTTACCCCTGCTAGCGGGCTTAGGGGAGACCCAGTACTTC.